Listed below are T cell receptor beta chains from one sample, sequenced in a study of PD-L1 blockade in urothelial cancer. Clones were read by immunoSEQ multiplex PCR, and TCRdb kept only the in-frame ones, dropping some. The sample has some 77,000 clones, roughly nine tenths seen once. The source was PBMCs, collected around atezolizumab (anti-PD-L1) treatment. These receptors came from a woman between 70 and 85 years old with urothelial cancer. The conserved cysteine and the conserved F or W are not part of the CDR3 here.

v_call: TRBV2; j_call: TRBJ1-5; cdr3_aa: ASSWLGESQPQH
v_call: TRBV18; j_call: TRBJ2-5; cdr3_aa: ASSPRMTGGGETQY
v_call: TRBV5-1; j_call: TRBJ1-3; cdr3_aa: ASSSTGPNTIY
v_call: TRBV9; j_call: TRBJ2-3; cdr3_aa: ASSVGGGGTDTQY
v_call: TRBV30; j_call: TRBJ2-7; cdr3_aa: AWSTPRDRAFTYEQY
v_call: TRBV2; j_call: TRBJ2-1; cdr3_aa: ASSEVGQGAQSSYNEQF
v_call: TRBV6-1; j_call: TRBJ1-5; cdr3_aa: ASSVAANQPQH
v_call: TRBV5-1; j_call: TRBJ2-3; cdr3_aa: ASSLILAGADTQY
v_call: TRBV18; j_call: TRBJ2-3; cdr3_aa: ASSPGLRGGPDTQY
v_call: TRBV28; j_call: TRBJ2-7; cdr3_aa: ASSENLRAYEQY
v_call: TRBV5-1; j_call: TRBJ2-1; cdr3_aa: ASSLGPRGTDEQF
v_call: TRBV2; j_call: TRBJ1-5; cdr3_aa: ASSEERFSNQPQH
v_call: TRBV15; j_call: TRBJ1-5; cdr3_aa: ATSRGGQVNQPQH
v_call: TRBV10-1; j_call: TRBJ1-2; cdr3_aa: ASSVPGTINYGYT
v_call: TRBV5-1; j_call: TRBJ2-5; cdr3_aa: ASSAGTSVQETQY
v_call: TRBV19; j_call: TRBJ1-4; cdr3_aa: ASSIIGTGEEEKLF
v_call: TRBV27; j_call: TRBJ2-1; cdr3_aa: ASSHRGMYNEQF
v_call: TRBV11-2; j_call: TRBJ2-2; cdr3_aa: ASSYDRINTGELF
v_call: TRBV7-2; j_call: TRBJ2-4; cdr3_aa: ASSLASGALAKNIQY
v_call: TRBV15; j_call: TRBJ1-2; cdr3_aa: ATSTEGDRDGYT
v_call: TRBV4-1; j_call: TRBJ1-3; cdr3_aa: ASLNRGYGNTIY
v_call: TRBV13; j_call: TRBJ2-5; cdr3_aa: ASTVGGGTETQY
v_call: TRBV27; j_call: TRBJ1-2; cdr3_aa: ASSFLVGGNYGYT
v_call: TRBV18; j_call: TRBJ2-7; cdr3_aa: ASSQNTGQGNEQY
v_call: TRBV7-9; j_call: TRBJ2-5; cdr3_aa: ASSPPNGRGAETQY
v_call: TRBV7-2; j_call: TRBJ2-2; cdr3_aa: ASSTHGTSTGELF
v_call: TRBV6-1; j_call: TRBJ1-6; cdr3_aa: ASSAGPYNSPLH
v_call: TRBV15; j_call: TRBJ2-1; cdr3_aa: ATSRDTIQQGSSYNEQF